This passage covers 25 T cell receptor beta chains from one sample sequenced in a study of cytomegalovirus exposure and HLA in healthy donors. Sequenced by immunoSEQ multiplex PCR; TCRdb stores in-frame clones only, minus some. The sample includes some 150,000 clones, more than 75% of them seen just once. Sequencing input: PBMCs. The receptors were gathered from a man aged 18 to 29 in good health and CMV-seronegative.

CDR3 region: CASSLASEYTEAFF. In DNA, the CDR3 is TGTGCCAGCAGCTTGGCATCGGAGTACACTGAAGCTTTCTTT. The chain couples TRBV5-4 to TRBJ1-1; D not resolved. The CDR3 runs 14 residues. Per the germline V gene, CDR1 is SGHNT and CDR2 is YYREEE (reference sequence). The germline V and J ends were trimmed by 0 bases and 3 bases, with 9 bases remaining between them.

This clone has only one observation. The chain links TRBV25-1 to TRBJ1-2; D perhaps matches TRBD1 (5 bases). The V and J ends lost 2 bases and 7 bases respectively, with 14 bases between them. Germline CDR1 MGHDK, CDR2 SYGVNS. This CDR3 is 14 amino acids long. DNA for the CDR3: TGTGCCAGCAGTGAAAGGCAGGGTAAAGGTGGCTACACCTTC. It is translated as CASSERQGKGGYTF.

The CDR3 loop is CASSNGQGGTGELFF. Written as DNA, the CDR3 is TGTGCCAGCAGTAACGGGCAGGGGGGCACCGGGGAGCTGTTTTTT. This chain joins TRBV6-5 and TRBJ2-2; tentatively, D is TRBD1 (7 bases). V was trimmed by 5 bases and J by 4 bases, leaving 14 bases between them. The length of the CDR3 is 15 residues. CDR1 MNHEY and CDR2 SVGAGI come from the germline V gene.

Only one count was recorded for this clone. The CDR3 DNA reads TGTGCCAGCAGTTTACCCTCCGGAGGGGGAGGGTACGATACGCAGTATTTT. Its translation is CASSLPSGGGGYDTQYF. The gene calls are TRBV28 and TRBJ2-3; TRBD2 is a possible D gene (7 bases). CDR1 MDHEN and CDR2 SYDVKM come from the germline V gene. CDR3 length: 17 residues. Trimming stripped 2 bases from V and 6 bases from J, with 21 bases between.

The sample holds many counts of this clone. J is TRBJ2-7 and V is TRBV27, with unresolved D. CDR3 size: 13 residues. The V and J ends lost 1 base and 5 bases respectively, with 9 bases between them. The germline gives CDR1 MNHEY, CDR2 SMNVEV (reference sequence). Here the CDR3 reads CASSLLTGDEQYF. The DNA for the CDR3 is TGTGCCAGCAGTTTATTGACCGGAGACGAGCAGTACTTC.

This chain uses TRBV20-1 with TRBJ2-7; D perhaps matches TRBD2 (5 bases). Germline CDR1 reads DFQATT; CDR2 reads SNEGSKA (reference sequence). The CDR3 covers 11 residues. Written as DNA, the CDR3 is TGCAGCGGGGAGATTATCTACGAGCAGTACTTC. Translated, it gives CSGEIIYEQYF.

The CDR3 region is CASRPYTGAVNTEAFF. The DNA of the CDR3 is TGCGCCAGCAGACCCTATACAGGGGCCGTGAACACTGAAGCTTTCTTT. This chain links TRBV5-1 with TRBJ1-1; 7 bases are a match to TRBD1. The CDR3 contains 16 residues. The V and J ends lost 5 bases and 0 bases, in that order; junction bases with no gene match: 10. Germline loops: CDR1 SGHRS, CDR2 YFSETQ.

The chain has TRBV10-1 and TRBJ2-7; 8 bases are shared with TRBD2. Germline-derived CDR1 and CDR2 are WNHNN and SYGVQD (reference sequence). Germline trimming cut 0 bases from V and 3 bases from J; bases unmatched to any gene: 7. The CDR3 covers 16 residues. CDR3 DNA: TGCGCCAGCAGTGAGTCTACGCGGGAGGATTTCTACGAGCAGTACTTC. Its protein is CASSESTREDFYEQYF.

The chain joins TRBV28 to TRBJ2-7; D is uncertain. With 3 bases removed from V and 2 bases from J, the gap between germline ends came to 5 bases. This CDR3 has 12 amino acids. CDR1 and CDR2 from the germline V gene are MDHEN and SYDVKM. CDR3 coding DNA: TGTGCCAGCAGTTTCCTTACCTACGAGCAGTACTTC. This sequence encodes CASSFLTYEQYF.

The chain links TRBV11-2 to TRBJ2-2; tentative D call: TRBD2 (5 bases). The CDR3 extends over 13 amino acids. The germline V gene encodes CDR1 SGHAT and CDR2 FQNNGV. The germline V and J ends were trimmed by 1 base and 7 bases, with 7 bases remaining between them. CDR3 loop: CASSLGAGGELFF. The CDR3 DNA reads as TGTGCCAGCAGCTTAGGGGCGGGCGGGGAGCTGTTTTTT. Full variable domain (rest looked up from reference TRBV11-2 and TRBJ2-2): EAGVAQSPRYKIIEKRQSVAFWCNPISGHATLYWYQQILGQGPKLLIQFQNNGVVDDSQLPKDRFSAERLKGVDSTLKIQPAKLEDSAVYLCASSLGAGGELFFGEGSRLTVL.

The chain has TRBV13 and TRBJ2-3, with 7 nucleotides matching TRBD2. In germline, CDR1 is PRHDT, CDR2 FYEKMQ (reference sequence). V was pared by 0 bases and J by 2 bases, with 2 bases of the junction left unmatched. This CDR3 spans 15 amino acids. DNA of the CDR3: TGTGCCAGCAGCTTAGGAGCGGGGTTCACAGATACGCAGTATTTT. This gives the protein CASSLGAGFTDTQYF.

The chain has TRBV2 and TRBJ2-5; 12 bases agree with TRBD2. The CDR3 runs 15 residues. Germline trimming cut 6 bases from V and 9 bases from J; bases unmatched to any gene: 11. CDR1 is SNHLY, CDR2 FYNNEI, per germline. For the CDR3, the DNA is TGTGCCAGCAGACCGACTAGCGGGGGAACGGGACCCCAGTACTTC. Its translation is CASRPTSGGTGPQYF.

The chain uses TRBV4-3 and TRBJ2-2; weak D call: TRBD2 (6 bases). The V gene's germline CDR1 is LGHNA and CDR2 YSLEER. V shed 4 bases and J shed 6 bases, with 15 bases lying between them. The CDR3 totals 15 residues. DNA of the CDR3: TGCGCCAGCAGCCGTGGGGACTTTGGGGCCGGGGAGCTGTTTTTT. Residues: CASSRGDFGAGELFF.

This clone turned up a few times. V gene TRBV5-4 combines with J gene TRBJ2-3, with 11 bases identical to TRBD2. The CDR3 contains 17 residues. The V segment lost 0 bases and the J segment 6 bases; nucleotides outside the gene matches: 9. Germline V gives CDR1 SGHNT, CDR2 YYREEE (reference sequence). Here the CDR3 DNA reads TGTGCCAGCAGCTTGGGCGCTAGCGGGGGGACCATGGATACGCAGTATTTT. Its protein is CASSLGASGGTMDTQYF.

The V gene is TRBV5-1, the J gene TRBJ2-5; 11 nucleotides match TRBD2. The CDR3 sequence is 18 residues long. Germline V gene lookup returns CDR1 SGHRS and CDR2 YFSETQ. V shed 0 bases, J shed 5 bases, and the junction held 12 bases outside the gene matches. As DNA, the CDR3 is TGCGCCAGCAGCTTGGGCGGTAGCGGGAGGGCCAGTTACGAGACCCAGTACTTC. Translated, it gives CASSLGGSGRASYETQYF.

The DNA of the CDR3 is TGTGCCAGCTTGGGGAGGGGAGGCTCCTACAATGAGCAGTTCTTC. It yields the protein CASLGRGGSYNEQFF. V and J are TRBV7-8 and TRBJ2-1; 7 positions agree with TRBD2. Germline V gene data show CDR1 as SGHVS and CDR2 as FQNEAQ. The CDR3 has 15 amino acids. V shed 8 bases, J shed 0 bases, and the junction held 7 bases outside the gene matches.

This rearrangement joins TRBV6-4 to TRBJ1-2; 7 bases align to TRBD1. Germline CDR1 MRHNA, CDR2 SNTAGT. The ends lost 6 bases at V and 1 base at J; junction bases unmatched: 8. This CDR3 region has 15 residues. Here the CDR3 reads CASRTGPGGNYGYTF. The CDR3 region has the DNA TGTGCCAGCAGGACAGGGCCTGGGGGTAACTATGGCTACACCTTC.

The rearrangement joins TRBV10-3 to TRBJ2-1; 9 bases line up with TRBD2. Germline V gene data show CDR1 as ENHRY and CDR2 as SYGVKD. The CDR3 contains 15 residues. Trimming removed 3 bases from V and 7 bases from J; junction bases left unmatched: 7. Here the CDR3 DNA reads TGTGCCATCAGTGACGCTAGCGGGACTTCTAATGAGCAGTTCTTC. Translation gives CAISDASGTSNEQFF.

The chain carries TRBV7-8 and TRBJ2-7; 11 nucleotides align to TRBD2. Looked up from germline, CDR1 is SGHVS and CDR2 is FQNEAQ. The CDR3 is made up of 18 amino acids. The V and J ends lost 1 base and 0 bases, in that order; junction bases with no gene match: 8. In DNA, the CDR3 is TGTGCCAGCAGCTTAGTCCTAGCGGGAGGACCGAGCTCCTACGAGCAGTACTTC. Its protein is CASSLVLAGGPSSYEQYF.

The chain is built from TRBV29-1 and TRBJ2-1; 7 bases are shared with TRBD1. The CDR3 has 14 residues. V shed 4 bases and J 5 bases; nucleotides not matched to a gene: 8. In germline, CDR1 is SQVTM, CDR2 ANQGSEA. This chain's CDR3 is CSVVRGQLNNEQFF. The CDR3, as DNA: TGCAGCGTTGTAAGGGGACAGCTTAACAATGAGCAGTTCTTC.

Here the CDR3 reads CASSSSGEGEQYV. DNA of the CDR3: TGTGCCAGTAGTAGTTCAGGGGAAGGCGAGCAGTACGTC. The chain combines TRBV19 with TRBJ2-7, with TRBD1 as a possible D gene (6 bases). Trimming left V 4 bases short and J 6 bases short, with 13 bases between. CDR3 length: 13 amino acids. Germline V gives CDR1 LNHDA, CDR2 SQIVND (reference sequence).

This chain joins TRBV6-5 and TRBJ1-1; 10 bases fit TRBD1. This CDR3 has 13 residues. With V trimmed by 6 bases and J by 7 bases, 5 bases remained unmatched. CDR1 and CDR2 from the germline V gene are MNHEY and SVGAGI. The DNA of the CDR3 is TGTGCCAGCAGCCGGGACAGGGGTGTTGAAGCTTTCTTT. Its translation is CASSRDRGVEAFF.

This clone was counted a single time. V gene TRBV19 combines with J gene TRBJ1-1; TRBD1 matches 9 bases. Germline trimming cut 6 bases from V and 2 bases from J; bases unmatched to any gene: 4. The CDR3 extends over 14 amino acids. Looked up from germline, CDR1 is LNHDA and CDR2 is SQIVND (reference sequence). CDR3 sequence: CASRNRGRNTEAFF. The CDR3 region has the DNA TGTGCCAGTAGGAACAGGGGGCGTAACACTGAAGCTTTCTTT.

The gene calls are TRBV7-2 and TRBJ2-2; possibly TRBD1 for D (6 bases). The germline CDR1 and CDR2 sequences are SGHTA and FQGNSA. V lost 5 bases, J lost 2 bases, and 12 bases lay in between. The CDR3 is 15 amino acids. DNA for the CDR3: TGTGCCAGCAGCCGACGGACAGAAAACACCGGGGAGCTGTTTTTT. This codes for CASSRRTENTGELFF.

Only one count was recorded for this clone. The chain joins TRBV2 to TRBJ1-4; 7 nucleotides match TRBD1. The CDR3 sequence is 14 residues long. In germline, CDR1 is SNHLY, CDR2 FYNNEI. The trim removed 4 bases at V and 7 bases at J, leaving 6 bases unmatched. The CDR3 is CASSVQGIGEKLFF. The CDR3 DNA is TGTGCCAGCAGTGTACAGGGGATAGGTGAAAAACTGTTTTTT.